The T cell receptor beta chain under discussion was sequenced for a study of T cell responses to AZD1222 COVID-19 vaccine. Overall study: Second-dose timings of about 4 or about 12 weeks were pooled. Notes on the study in general: Among those given AZD1222, only five or six were seropositive at baseline. Repertoire sampling happened only post peak T cell response. Nearly half of the spike-specific TCRs reportedly recognize variant regions that carry no mutations.

CDR1 and CDR2 from the germline V gene are SNHLY and FYNNEI. The CDR3 consists of 14 residues. Trimming took off 5 bases at V and 7 bases at J, with 17 bases between the two ends. The assay was immunoSEQ multiplex PCR, and TCRdb's table has in-frame clones only and misses some. The data show over 150,000 clones, more than 90% seen once. A note on this clone: What it recognizes is unknown.

This receptor was taken from an adult in good health. The sequencing used peripheral blood, collected on day 0 of AZD1222 vaccination. The chain carries TRBV2 and TRBJ1-2; D uncertain. CDR3 nucleotide sequence: TGTGCCAGCAGTATAAAACCACGTCTGTCTGGCTACACCTTC. Protein product: CASSIKPRLSGYTF.